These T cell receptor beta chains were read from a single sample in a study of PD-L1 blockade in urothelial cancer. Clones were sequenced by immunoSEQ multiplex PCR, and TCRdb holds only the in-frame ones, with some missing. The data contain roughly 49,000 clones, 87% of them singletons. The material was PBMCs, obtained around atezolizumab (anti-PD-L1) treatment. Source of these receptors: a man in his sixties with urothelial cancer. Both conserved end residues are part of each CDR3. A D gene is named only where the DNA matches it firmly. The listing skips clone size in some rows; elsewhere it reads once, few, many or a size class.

CDR3aa: CATHGGQGEKLFF
CDR3nt: TGCGCCACACACGGTGGACAGGGGGAAAAACTGTTTTTT
abundance: NA
d_gene: TRBD1
v_gene: TRBV10-2
j_gene: TRBJ1-4

CDR3aa: CASHLGTGSSYEQYF
CDR3nt: TGTGCCTCACACCTCGGGACAGGGAGCTCCTACGAGCAGTACTTC
abundance: once
d_gene: TRBD1
v_gene: TRBV10-3
j_gene: TRBJ2-7

CDR3aa: CASSQGRSSGYNEQFF
CDR3nt: TGCGCCAGCAGCCAAGGTCGCTCTAGCGGCTACAATGAGCAGTTCTTC
abundance: NA
d_gene: TRBD2
v_gene: TRBV4-1
j_gene: TRBJ2-1

CDR3aa: CASSLGLAVDSPFF
CDR3nt: TGCGCCAGCAGCTTGGGACTAGCGGTTGATAGTCCGTTTTTT
abundance: NA
d_gene: TRBD2
v_gene: TRBV5-1
j_gene: TRBJ2-2

CDR3aa: CASSRIGQGGTDTQYF
CDR3nt: TGTGCCAGCAGCCGGATCGGACAGGGCGGCACAGATACGCAGTATTTT
abundance: NA
d_gene: TRBD1
v_gene: TRBV7-8
j_gene: TRBJ2-3

CDR3aa: CASSQVRDRGYEQYF
CDR3nt: TGCGCCAGCAGCCAAGTAAGGGACAGGGGCTACGAGCAGTACTTC
abundance: NA
d_gene: TRBD1
v_gene: TRBV4-1
j_gene: TRBJ2-7

CDR3aa: CASSTRPWGQLTYNEQFF
CDR3nt: TGTGCCAGCAGCACTAGACCGTGGGGACAGTTAACCTACAATGAGCAGTTCTTC
abundance: NA
d_gene: TRBD1
v_gene: TRBV11-2
j_gene: TRBJ2-1

CDR3aa: CASSLLYEQYF
CDR3nt: TGTGCCAGCAGTCTCTTATACGAGCAGTACTTC
abundance: NA
d_gene: NA
v_gene: TRBV28
j_gene: TRBJ2-7

CDR3aa: CASGLARTSDPGELFF
CDR3nt: TGTGCTAGTGGTTTGGCCCGGACTAGCGATCCCGGGGAGCTGTTTTTT
abundance: NA
d_gene: TRBD2
v_gene: TRBV12-5
j_gene: TRBJ2-2

CDR3aa: CASRTPGGQETQYF
CDR3nt: TGTGCCAGCAGAACACCGGGGGGTCAAGAGACCCAGTACTTC
abundance: NA
d_gene: TRBD2
v_gene: TRBV28
j_gene: TRBJ2-5

CDR3aa: CAGGQGPTSGYTF
CDR3nt: TGTGCCGGGGGACAGGGCCCGACTAGTGGCTACACCTTC
abundance: NA
d_gene: TRBD1
v_gene: TRBV30
j_gene: TRBJ1-2

CDR3aa: CASKTGTGGAYEQYF
CDR3nt: TGCGCCAGCAAGACTGGGACAGGGGGCGCCTACGAGCAGTACTTC
abundance: NA
d_gene: TRBD1
v_gene: TRBV10-2
j_gene: TRBJ2-7

CDR3aa: CSATGLEGYTF
CDR3nt: TGCAGTGCTACAGGGCTGGAAGGCTACACCTTC
abundance: NA
d_gene: NA
v_gene: TRBV20-1
j_gene: TRBJ1-2

CDR3aa: CASSPPGPRGETQYF
CDR3nt: TGTGCCAGCAGCCCCCCTGGACCCAGGGGGGAGACCCAGTACTTC
abundance: NA
d_gene: TRBD1
v_gene: TRBV7-2
j_gene: TRBJ2-5

CDR3aa: CASSEVVTSGPSSNTGELFF
CDR3nt: TGTGCCAGCAGTGAAGTGGTGACTAGTGGTCCCAGTTCGAACACCGGGGAGCTGTTTTTT
abundance: NA
d_gene: NA
v_gene: TRBV2
j_gene: TRBJ2-2

CDR3aa: CASSWGQGFGNTIYF
CDR3nt: TGTGCCAGCAGCTGGGGACAGGGGTTCGGAAACACCATATATTTT
abundance: NA
d_gene: TRBD1
v_gene: TRBV5-6
j_gene: TRBJ1-3

CDR3aa: CASSLAGAQNIQYF
CDR3nt: TGTGCCAGCAGTTTGGCGGGGGCCCAGAACATTCAGTACTTC
abundance: NA
d_gene: NA
v_gene: TRBV28
j_gene: TRBJ2-4

CDR3aa: CASSQNSGGSYEQYF
CDR3nt: TGTGCCAGCAGCCAAAATAGCGGGGGGTCCTACGAGCAGTACTTC
abundance: few
d_gene: TRBD2
v_gene: TRBV14
j_gene: TRBJ2-7

CDR3aa: CASSPLAGGIYGEQYF
CDR3nt: TGTGCCAGCAGCCCCCTAGCGGGGGGGATCTACGGCGAGCAGTACTTC
abundance: NA
d_gene: TRBD2
v_gene: TRBV5-4
j_gene: TRBJ2-7

CDR3aa: CASSVGSTSPSVNEQFF
CDR3nt: TGTGCCAGCAGCGTAGGATCGACTAGTCCGTCGGTAAATGAGCAGTTCTTC
abundance: once
d_gene: NA
v_gene: TRBV9
j_gene: TRBJ2-1

CDR3aa: CASSPMGQGNLNEQFF
CDR3nt: TGTGCCAGCAGCCCAATGGGACAGGGGAATTTGAATGAGCAGTTCTTC
abundance: once
d_gene: TRBD1
v_gene: TRBV7-8
j_gene: TRBJ2-1

CDR3aa: CASSLGRIYGYTF
CDR3nt: TGTGCCAGCAGCTTAGGGCGAATCTATGGCTACACCTTC
abundance: few
d_gene: NA
v_gene: TRBV13
j_gene: TRBJ1-2

CDR3aa: CAISESGGGLNTGELFF
CDR3nt: TGTGCCATCAGTGAGTCGGGCGGGGGACTGAACACCGGGGAGCTGTTTTTT
abundance: NA
d_gene: TRBD2
v_gene: TRBV10-3
j_gene: TRBJ2-2

CDR3aa: CASSSSSGANEQFF
CDR3nt: TGTGCCAGTAGTTCTTCTAGCGGGGCGAATGAGCAGTTCTTC
abundance: NA
d_gene: TRBD2
v_gene: TRBV19
j_gene: TRBJ2-1

CDR3aa: CASSPVYNEQFF
CDR3nt: TGTGCCAGCTCACCAGTATACAATGAGCAGTTCTTC
abundance: NA
d_gene: NA
v_gene: TRBV18
j_gene: TRBJ2-1

CDR3aa: CASSPGLYTDTQYF
CDR3nt: TGTGCCAGCAGCCCGGGACTTTACACAGATACGCAGTATTTT
abundance: NA
d_gene: NA
v_gene: TRBV14
j_gene: TRBJ2-3

CDR3aa: CASSLWSGDSGNTIYF
CDR3nt: TGTGCCAGCAGTTTATGGTCGGGAGACTCTGGAAACACCATATATTTT
abundance: NA
d_gene: NA
v_gene: TRBV28
j_gene: TRBJ1-3

CDR3aa: CASSFSGNTEAFF
CDR3nt: TGTGCCAGCAGCTTTTCGGGAAACACTGAAGCTTTCTTT
abundance: NA
d_gene: NA
v_gene: TRBV7-6
j_gene: TRBJ1-1

CDR3aa: CASSSLAGIEYNEQFF
CDR3nt: TGTGCCAGTAGTTCCCTAGCGGGGATCGAGTACAATGAGCAGTTCTTC
abundance: NA
d_gene: TRBD2
v_gene: TRBV19
j_gene: TRBJ2-1

CDR3aa: CASSLVSQTNTGELFF
CDR3nt: TGTGCCAGCAGCTTAGTTTCACAGACGAACACCGGGGAGCTGTTTTTT
abundance: NA
d_gene: NA
v_gene: TRBV7-8
j_gene: TRBJ2-2

CDR3aa: CASSPLAGTGSTEAFF
CDR3nt: TGTGCCAGCTCACCATTAGCAGGCACCGGGAGCACTGAAGCTTTCTTT
abundance: once
d_gene: NA
v_gene: TRBV18
j_gene: TRBJ1-1

CDR3aa: CASSPQGAEGTGELFF
CDR3nt: TGTGCCAGCAGCCCCCAGGGGGCAGAGGGCACCGGGGAGCTGTTTTTT
abundance: few
d_gene: TRBD1
v_gene: TRBV11-2
j_gene: TRBJ2-2

CDR3aa: CAWSPGTSGGAGTQYF
CDR3nt: TGTGCCTGGAGTCCCGGGACTAGCGGGGGGGCCGGGACCCAGTACTTC
abundance: NA
d_gene: TRBD2
v_gene: TRBV30
j_gene: TRBJ2-5

CDR3aa: CASKQAYGYTF
CDR3nt: TGTGCCAGCAAACAGGCCTATGGCTACACCTTC
abundance: few
d_gene: NA
v_gene: TRBV6-6
j_gene: TRBJ1-2

CDR3aa: CASREGQGVANEQFF
CDR3nt: TGTGCCAGCAGAGAGGGTCAGGGGGTGGCCAATGAGCAGTTCTTC
abundance: once
d_gene: TRBD1
v_gene: TRBV6-1
j_gene: TRBJ2-1

CDR3aa: CASSPLIVGRLNTGELFF
CDR3nt: TGTGCCAGCAGCCCATTAATCGTGGGCAGGCTGAACACCGGGGAGCTGTTTTTT
abundance: NA
d_gene: NA
v_gene: TRBV7-8
j_gene: TRBJ2-2

CDR3aa: CASSPSGVSSYEQYF
CDR3nt: TGTGCCAGCTCACCTAGCGGGGTGAGCTCCTACGAGCAGTACTTC
abundance: NA
d_gene: TRBD2
v_gene: TRBV18
j_gene: TRBJ2-7

CDR3aa: CASSNQGGSSYEQYF
CDR3nt: TGTGCCAGTAGTAACCAAGGAGGCTCTTCCTACGAGCAGTACTTC
abundance: NA
d_gene: NA
v_gene: TRBV19
j_gene: TRBJ2-7

CDR3aa: CASSGGTYYEQYF
CDR3nt: TGTGCCAGCAGCGGCGGCACATATTACGAGCAGTACTTC
abundance: NA
d_gene: NA
v_gene: TRBV7-9
j_gene: TRBJ2-7

CDR3aa: CASSLEQGREKLFF
CDR3nt: TGTGCCAGCAGCTTAGAACAGGGGCGTGAAAAACTGTTTTTT
abundance: NA
d_gene: TRBD1
v_gene: TRBV7-2
j_gene: TRBJ1-4

CDR3aa: CASSSRTGRGGELFF
CDR3nt: TGTGCCAGCAGCTCGCGAACCGGGAGGGGCGGGGAGCTGTTTTTT
abundance: NA
d_gene: TRBD2
v_gene: TRBV11-3
j_gene: TRBJ2-2

CDR3aa: CASSSRTGMNTGELFF
CDR3nt: TGTGCCAGCAGTTCTCGGACAGGGATGAACACCGGGGAGCTGTTTTTT
abundance: NA
d_gene: TRBD1
v_gene: TRBV6-5
j_gene: TRBJ2-2

CDR3aa: CASRQLANSYEQYF
CDR3nt: TGTGCCAGCAGGCAACTAGCGAACTCCTACGAGCAGTACTTC
abundance: medium-sized
d_gene: TRBD2
v_gene: TRBV28
j_gene: TRBJ2-7

CDR3aa: CAWSHDRVFIENYGYTF
CDR3nt: TGTGCCTGGAGTCATGACAGGGTGTTTATAGAAAACTATGGCTACACCTTC
abundance: NA
d_gene: TRBD1
v_gene: TRBV30
j_gene: TRBJ1-2

CDR3aa: CASSPRTGGYEQYF
CDR3nt: TGTGCCAGCTCACCACGGACAGGGGGTTACGAGCAGTACTTC
abundance: NA
d_gene: TRBD1
v_gene: TRBV18
j_gene: TRBJ2-7

CDR3aa: CASSFQGLRGEAFF
CDR3nt: TGTGCCAGCAGTTTCCAGGGCTTGAGGGGGGAAGCTTTCTTT
abundance: NA
d_gene: NA
v_gene: TRBV27
j_gene: TRBJ1-1

CDR3aa: CASRLQGAYEQYF
CDR3nt: TGTGCCAGCAGGCTACAGGGGGCTTACGAGCAGTACTTC
abundance: NA
d_gene: TRBD1
v_gene: TRBV6-5
j_gene: TRBJ2-7

CDR3aa: CAWSLNRYEQYF
CDR3nt: TGTGCCTGGAGTCTCAACCGGTACGAGCAGTACTTC
abundance: once
d_gene: NA
v_gene: TRBV30
j_gene: TRBJ2-7

CDR3aa: CASSPGDFKGGTDTQYF
CDR3nt: TGTGCCAGCAGTCCGGGGGACTTTAAAGGAGGTACAGATACGCAGTATTTT
abundance: NA
d_gene: NA
v_gene: TRBV28
j_gene: TRBJ2-3

CDR3aa: CASSTRDRAEKLFF
CDR3nt: TGCGCCAGCAGCACACGGGACAGGGCTGAAAAACTGTTTTTT
abundance: once
d_gene: TRBD1
v_gene: TRBV5-1
j_gene: TRBJ1-4

CDR3aa: CASSPTGYSYNEQFF
CDR3nt: TGTGCCAGCTCACCTACAGGGTACTCCTACAATGAGCAGTTCTTC
abundance: NA
d_gene: NA
v_gene: TRBV18
j_gene: TRBJ2-1

CDR3aa: CASSLLQVEFF
CDR3nt: TGTGCCAGCAGCTTGTTACAGGTGGAGTTCTTC
abundance: NA
d_gene: NA
v_gene: TRBV5-5
j_gene: TRBJ2-1

CDR3aa: CASSLRLDSPLHF
CDR3nt: TGTGCCAGCAGCTTACGTCTAGATTCACCCCTCCACTTT
abundance: NA
d_gene: NA
v_gene: TRBV9
j_gene: TRBJ1-6

CDR3aa: CASSLVGQGRDYTF
CDR3nt: TGTGCCAGCAGCTTAGTAGGCCAGGGAAGGGACTACACCTTC
abundance: NA
d_gene: NA
v_gene: TRBV7-2
j_gene: TRBJ1-2

CDR3aa: CASSPPGGSSYEQYF
CDR3nt: TGTGCCAGTAGTCCCCCCGGCGGGAGCTCCTACGAGCAGTACTTC
abundance: NA
d_gene: TRBD2
v_gene: TRBV19
j_gene: TRBJ2-7

CDR3aa: CASSLGNRPGNTIYF
CDR3nt: TGTGCCAGCAGCTTGGGCAACCGGCCCGGAAACACCATATATTTT
abundance: NA
d_gene: NA
v_gene: TRBV7-2
j_gene: TRBJ1-3

CDR3aa: CASSPRQHNQPQHF
CDR3nt: TGTGCCAGCAGCCCGCGGCAGCACAATCAGCCCCAGCATTTT
abundance: NA
d_gene: NA
v_gene: TRBV5-8
j_gene: TRBJ1-5

CDR3aa: CASTPPLRFNRVTGGYTF
CDR3nt: TGTGCCAGCACCCCACCACTTCGGTTCAACAGGGTTACGGGAGGCTACACCTTC
abundance: NA
d_gene: NA
v_gene: TRBV7-8
j_gene: TRBJ1-2